One sample yielded the 8 T cell receptor beta chains listed below, sequenced in a study of early T cells in non-severe SARS-CoV-2 infection. TCRdb redid the calling of the 5' RACE reads with MiXCR, one entry per CDR3 protein. The repertoire consists of tens of thousands of distinct CDR3 sequences, with 14% to 15% occurring once and the leading ten covering less than 6%. Sequenced input: whole blood. Every receptor here comes from an adult who was a healthcare worker with PCR-confirmed SARS-CoV-2 infection or an uninfected control (not recorded which).

This clonotype turned up a few times. The chain joins TRBV29-1 to TRBJ2-1; unclear D gene. Germline CDR1 and CDR2: SQVTM and ANQGSEA. The length of the CDR3 is 12 residues. With 3 bases removed from V and 3 bases from J, the gap between germline ends came to 6 bases. Written as DNA, the CDR3 is TGCAGCGTTGATCTGGGCTACAATGAGCAGTTCTTC. Encoded protein: CSVDLGYNEQFF.

The chain is built from TRBV7-9 and TRBJ2-3, with 12 nucleotides matching TRBD2. Per germline, CDR1 SEHNR and CDR2 FQNEAQ (reference sequence). The CDR3 spans 15 residues. Germline trimming cut 11 bases from V and 2 bases from J; bases unmatched to any gene: 8. DNA of the CDR3: TGTGCCGGATCTGGACTAGCGGGGTCCACAGATACGCAGTATTTT. Translated: CAGSGLAGSTDTQYF. Looking up the rest from reference TRBV7-9 and TRBJ2-3 gives the full variable domain: DTGVSQNPRHKITKRGQNVTFRCDPISEHNRLYWYRQTLGQGPEFLTYFQNEAQLEKSRLLSDRFSAERPKGSFSTLEIQRTEQGDSAMYLCAGSGLAGSTDTQYFGPGTRLTVL.

V usage is TRBV20-1 and J usage is TRBJ2-7; D is possibly TRBD1 or TRBD2 (7 bases each). V shed 6 bases and J shed 6 bases, with 21 bases lying between them. Germline-derived CDR1 and CDR2 are DFQATT and SNEGSKA (reference sequence). This CDR3 is 14 amino acids long. The CDR3 here is CSAPPPGQRGEQYF. The CDR3 DNA reads as TGCAGTGCCCCTCCCCCGGGACAGCGGGGCGAGCAGTACTTC.

The chain uses TRBV14 and TRBJ1-1; 8 nucleotides match TRBD1. This CDR3 contains 19 residues. With 0 bases clipped from V and 0 bases from J, the junction kept 12 bases outside the gene matches. Per germline, CDR1 SGHDN and CDR2 FVKESK. CDR3 region: CASSQDLGTGTQMNTEAFF. CDR3 nucleotide sequence: TGTGCCAGCAGCCAAGATCTGGGGACAGGAACACAAATGAACACTGAAGCTTTCTTT. The full variable domain, rest sourced from reference TRBV14 and TRBJ1-1, is EAGVTQFPSHSVIEKGQTVTLRCDPISGHDNLYWYRRVMGKEIKFLLHFVKESKQDESGMPNNRFLAERTGGTYSTLKVQPAELEDSGVYFCASSQDLGTGTQMNTEAFFGQGTRLTVV.

On this clonotype: Just one base apart from a much larger clone, this may be a read error. The chain links TRBV6-2 or TRBV6-3 to TRBJ2-1, with unresolved D. Germline lookup yields CDR1 MNHEY and CDR2 SVGEGT. With 6 bases removed from V and 1 base from J, the gap between germline ends came to 7 bases. The CDR3 length is 13 residues. DNA for the CDR3: TGTGCCAGCAGCCCCGAGTCCTACAATGAGCAGTTCTTC. Translated, it gives CASSPESYNEQFF.

The CDR3 nucleotides are TGTGCCAGCAGCCAAGAAACAACAGGGGCGGATGGCTACACCTTC. Its protein product is CASSQETTGADGYTF. The chain carries TRBV3-1 and TRBJ1-2; 7 bases are shared with TRBD1. There are 15 residues in the CDR3. Germline CDR1 and CDR2: LGHDT and YNNKEL (reference sequence). V shed 0 bases, J shed 6 bases, and the junction held 7 bases outside the gene matches.

In this sample, this clonotype turned up many times. The rearrangement joins TRBV30 to TRBJ1-3; D not certain. The CDR3 is 13 residues long. The V and J ends lost 5 bases and 0 bases respectively, with 8 bases between them. In germline, CDR1 is GTSNPN, CDR2 SVGIG (reference sequence). The CDR3 DNA reads as TGTGCCTGGGAGACACGCTCTGGAAACACCATATATTTT. It codes for CAWETRSGNTIYF.

This rearrangement joins TRBV6-2 or TRBV6-3 to TRBJ2-3; possibly TRBD2 for D (6 bases). The ends were cut back, 0 bases at V and 1 base at J, with 20 bases in the middle. This CDR3 comprises 19 residues. From germline, CDR1 is MNHEY and CDR2 SVGEGT. CDR3 protein: CASSYSSRRSRRGTDTQYF. The CDR3 DNA reads TGTGCCAGCAGTTACTCGAGTAGGCGGAGCAGGAGGGGCACAGATACGCAGTATTTT.